The entry that follows covers one T cell receptor (beta chain) sequence. This sample is drawn from a study of control samples from healthy donors and cancer patients. The protocol was immunoSEQ multiplex PCR, while the TCRdb copy is restricted to in-frame clones and leaves out a portion. The repertoire holds 190,000 or so clones, with approximately 92% as singletons. Germline lookup yields CDR1 DFQATT and CDR2 SNEGSKA (reference sequence). Trimming took off 5 bases at V and 4 bases at J, with 8 bases between the two ends. The CDR3 consists of 11 residues. The clonotype was recovered from a man aged 18 to 30 in good health. Source material: blood. The rearrangement joins TRBV20-1 to TRBJ1-2; no reliable D call. The CDR3, as DNA: TGCAGTGCTGCGACTGTCTATGGCTACACCTTC. Amino acid sequence: CSAATVYGYTF.